Listed below are T cell receptor beta chains from one sample, sequenced in a study of T cells after yellow fever vaccination. MiXCR, applied by TCRdb to the 5' RACE reads, yields one record per CDR3 protein. The table records about 630,000 distinct CDR3 sequences, 9% to 15% of them present only once. Specimen: PBMCs, collected on the day of the yellow fever booster vaccination. The receptors here all came from a man aged 30 to 39 who received the YFV17D yellow fever vaccine. CDR3s include the opening cysteine and the closing phenylalanine or tryptophan. The D gene is left open where the match is weak. Clone sizes are given selectively: once, few, many, or a class where the clone is expanded.

>TRBV19|-|-|TRBJ1-1
TGTGCCAGTGGGATCTTGAACACTGAAGCTTTCTTT
CASGILNTEAFF
>TRBV20-1|-|many|TRBJ2-2
TGCAGTGCTAAGCTCAGACGAAACACCGGGGAGCTGTTTTTT
CSAKLRRNTGELFF
>TRBV6-1|-|-|TRBJ2-1
TGTGCCAGCAGTCGCAGTCCTAGGAATGAGCAGTTCTTC
CASSRSPRNEQFF
>TRBV7-2|-|-|TRBJ2-3
TGTGCCAGCAGCTTAGGTTTGTTCTCAGATACGCAGTATTTT
CASSLGLFSDTQYF
>TRBV4-1|TRBD2|-|TRBJ2-3
TGCGCCAGCAGCCAAGTAGCGGGAGGGGTGGTGGATACGCAGTATTTT
CASSQVAGGVVDTQYF
>TRBV20-1|-|few|TRBJ2-7
TGCAGTGCTAGAGTCCCGGGACTTAGGACCTACGAGCAGTACTTC
CSARVPGLRTYEQYF
>TRBV7-9|-|-|TRBJ2-3
TGTGCCAGCAGCTTAGAAGGGGCCTACACAGATACGCAGTATTTT
CASSLEGAYTDTQYF
>TRBV5-1|-|many|TRBJ1-2
TGCGCCAGCAGCTCTCTTACGGACGGTGGCTACACCTTC
CASSSLTDGGYTF
>TRBV12-3/TRBV12-4|-|few|TRBJ1-5
TGTGCCAGCAGCTTCACCGTAGGGCCGCAGCCCCAGCATTTT
CASSFTVGPQPQHF
>TRBV7-9|-|-|TRBJ2-3
TGTGCCAGCAGCTTTGTCCGGGACATCACGACAGATACGCAGTATTTT
CASSFVRDITTDTQYF
>TRBV18|TRBD2|many|TRBJ2-1
TGTGCCAGCTCACCAATGGGGGAATCGGGACTAGCCGCCTTC
CASSPMGESGLAAF
>TRBV24-1|TRBD1|-|TRBJ1-5
TGTGCCACCGCGATACAGGGGGCCGCCCGGCCCCAGCATTTT
CATAIQGAARPQHF
>TRBV7-2|-|-|TRBJ2-7
TGTGCCAGCAGCTTAGCAAGCGCAAGCGAGCAGTACTTC
CASSLASASEQYF
>TRBV7-2|-|few|TRBJ1-3
TGTGCCAGCAGCACAGCGGCCTCTGGAAACACCATATATTTT
CASSTAASGNTIYF
>TRBV15|-|few|TRBJ1-5
TGTGCCACCAGCCGAGTAGCGTGGGGGAGCAATCAGCCCCAGCATTTT
CATSRVAWGSNQPQHF
>TRBV4-2|-|few|TRBJ2-3
TGTGCCAGCAGCCAAGTTTCGGCAGGCACAGATACGCAGTATTTT
CASSQVSAGTDTQYF
>TRBV3-1|TRBD2|-|TRBJ2-1
TGTACCAGCAGTTCCGGGACTAGCGGGCAGAGCCTGTTTTTTGAGCAGTTCTTC
CTSSSGTSGQSLFFEQFF
>TRBV14|-|many|TRBJ1-1
TGTGCCAGCAGCCAAGAAGCGATCCCCCCATCCAAAGAAGCTTTCTTT
CASSQEAIPPSKEAFF
>TRBV5-1|-|many|TRBJ2-5
TGCGCCAGCAGCTTGGGAATCGATCAGGAGACCCAGTACTTC
CASSLGIDQETQYF